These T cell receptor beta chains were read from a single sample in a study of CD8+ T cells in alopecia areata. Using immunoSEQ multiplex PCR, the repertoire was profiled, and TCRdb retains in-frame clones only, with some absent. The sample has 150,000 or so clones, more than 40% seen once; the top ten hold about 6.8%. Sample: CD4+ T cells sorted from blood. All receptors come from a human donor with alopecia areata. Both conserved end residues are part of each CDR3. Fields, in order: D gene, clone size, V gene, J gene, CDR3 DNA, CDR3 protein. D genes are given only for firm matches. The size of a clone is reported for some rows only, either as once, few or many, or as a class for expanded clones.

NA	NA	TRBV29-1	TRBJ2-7	TGCAGCGGTTGGGCGGGACGAGGATCGGGAGAGCAGTACTTC	CSGWAGRGSGEQYF
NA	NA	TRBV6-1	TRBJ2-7	TGTGCCAGCAGTGAATGGGCGGGGACGGGATCCTACGAGCAGTACTTC	CASSEWAGTGSYEQYF
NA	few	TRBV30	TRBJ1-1	TGTGCTACAAAGGAAGGGCCGAACACTGAAGCTTTCTTT	CATKEGPNTEAFF
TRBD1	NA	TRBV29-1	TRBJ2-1	TGCAGCGTCCGGGACAGTTTCTACAATGAGCAGTTCTTC	CSVRDSFYNEQFF
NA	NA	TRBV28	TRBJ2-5	TGTGCCATCGGGGGACTGGTCCAAGAGACCCAGTACTTC	CAIGGLVQETQYF
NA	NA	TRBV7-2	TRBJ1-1	TGTGCCAGCAGCTTGGCCCTCGAGTTCACTGAAGCTTTCTTT	CASSLALEFTEAFF
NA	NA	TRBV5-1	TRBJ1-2	TGCGCCAGCAGCCCGGGCAACTATGGCTACACCTTC	CASSPGNYGYTF
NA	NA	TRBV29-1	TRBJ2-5	TGCAGCGTTGAAGGGAGCCAAGAGACCCAGTACTTC	CSVEGSQETQYF
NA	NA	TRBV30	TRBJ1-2	TGTGCCTGGAGTCTCTGGGCAGGGTTTGGCTACACCTTC	CAWSLWAGFGYTF
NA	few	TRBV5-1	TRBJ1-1	TGCGCCAGCAGCCCGAATGTGAACACTGAAGCTTTCTTT	CASSPNVNTEAFF
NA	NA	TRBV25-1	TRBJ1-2	TGTGCCAGCAGTGAATTCGGGGTCGTCTATGGCTACACCTTC	CASSEFGVVYGYTF
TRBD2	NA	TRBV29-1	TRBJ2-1	TGCAGCGTCGTACGACTAGCGGGAGACAATGAGCAGTTCTTC	CSVVRLAGDNEQFF
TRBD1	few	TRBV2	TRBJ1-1	TGTGCCAGCAGGCGACAGGGGTCGCCTACGGCTGAAGCTTTCTTT	CASRRQGSPTAEAFF
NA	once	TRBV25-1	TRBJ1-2	TGTGCCAGCAGTCCCTCCACCGGGGCCTACTATGGCTACACCTTC	CASSPSTGAYYGYTF
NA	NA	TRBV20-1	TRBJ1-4	TGCAGTGCAAAAAGGGGTGAAAAACTGTTTTTT	CSAKRGEKLFF
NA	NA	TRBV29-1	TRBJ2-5	TGCAGCGTTGGGGGAATAAAGACCCAGTACTTC	CSVGGIKTQYF
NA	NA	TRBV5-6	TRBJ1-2	TGTGCCAGCAGCTTCTCCTATGGCTACACCTTC	CASSFSYGYTF
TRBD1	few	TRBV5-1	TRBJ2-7	TGCGCCAGCAGACAAAACCGGGACAGATCCTACGAGCAGTACTTC	CASRQNRDRSYEQYF
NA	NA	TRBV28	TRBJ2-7	TGTGCCAGCAGCGGCTACGAGCAGTACTTC	CASSGYEQYF
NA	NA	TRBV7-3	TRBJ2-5	TGTGCCAGCAGCCATACAGGATCTAGTCGGGAGACCCAGTACTTC	CASSHTGSSRETQYF
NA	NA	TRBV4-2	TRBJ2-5	TGTGCCAGCAGCCCCGGGGAGACCCAGTACTTC	CASSPGETQYF
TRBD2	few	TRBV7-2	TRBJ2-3	TGTGCCAGCAGCTTATCAATAGCGGGAGGCACAGATACGCAGTATTTT	CASSLSIAGGTDTQYF
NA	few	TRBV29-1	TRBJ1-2	TGCAGCGTCGGACAGTCTCGCTCGGGCTACACCTTC	CSVGQSRSGYTF
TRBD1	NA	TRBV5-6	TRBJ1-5	TGTGCCAGCAGCTCCGGACAGGGGGGGAGGCCCCAGCATTTT	CASSSGQGGRPQHF
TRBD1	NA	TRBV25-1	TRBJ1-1	TGTGCCAGCACTCAGGGGGATCTCCCTGAAGCTTTCTTT	CASTQGDLPEAFF
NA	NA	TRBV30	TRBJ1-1	TGTGCCTGGAGTGTGGGGGGGGGATTGACTGAAGCTTTCTTT	CAWSVGGGLTEAFF
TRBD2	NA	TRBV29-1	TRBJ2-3	TGCAGCGTTGTGGCGGGAGGGTTTCCAGATACGCAGTATTTT	CSVVAGGFPDTQYF
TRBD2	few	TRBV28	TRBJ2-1	TGTGCCAGCAGTTTGAGCGGGGCCTACAATGAGCAGTTCTTC	CASSLSGAYNEQFF
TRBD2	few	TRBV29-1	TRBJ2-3	TGCAGCGCTGATGGTAGCGGGAGATACACAGATACGCAGTATTTT	CSADGSGRYTDTQYF
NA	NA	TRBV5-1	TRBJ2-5	TGCGCCAGCAGCTTGTTCGGGTCGGGAGAGACCCAGTACTTC	CASSLFGSGETQYF
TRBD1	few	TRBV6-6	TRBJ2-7	TGTGCCAGCAGTTACCAGGGACAGGGTCTGGGCGAGCAGTACTTC	CASSYQGQGLGEQYF